A single sample is the source of the 8 T cell receptor beta chains below, sequenced in a study of cytomegalovirus exposure and HLA in healthy donors. Use of 60 Vbeta and 13 Jbeta primers characterized the PCR. Assay used: immunoSEQ multiplex PCR; TCRdb lists only in-frame clones, some missing. Its table lists over 200,000 clones. The specimen was PBMCs. These receptors were obtained from a woman aged 25 to 45 in good health and CMV-seropositive.

The rearrangement links TRBV7-8 to TRBJ1-4, with D possibly being TRBD1 (5 bases). Germline V CDR1 and CDR2: SGHVS, FQNEAQ. V dropped 7 bases and J dropped 4 bases, with 16 bases sitting between them. There are 15 residues in the CDR3. The CDR3 here is CASKERGLFNEKLFF. In DNA, the CDR3 is TGTGCCAGCAAAGAGAGGGGACTATTTAATGAAAAACTGTTTTTT.

This chain uses TRBV7-2 with TRBJ2-1; 8 bases map to TRBD1. The CDR3 length is 15 residues. Germline V gene data show CDR1 as SGHTA and CDR2 as FQGNSA. V was pared by 5 bases and J by 5 bases, with 8 bases of the junction left unmatched. Here the CDR3 DNA reads TGTGCCAGCAGCCCGTGGGACAGGAGGGACAATGAGCAGTTCTTC. Its protein product is CASSPWDRRDNEQFF. Combining the CDR3 with reference TRBV7-2 and TRBJ2-1 gives the whole variable domain GAGVSQSPSNKVTEKGKDVELRCDPISGHTALYWYRQSLGQGLEFLIYFQGNSAPDKSGLPSDRFSAERTGGSVSTLTIQRTQQEDSAVYLCASSPWDRRDNEQFFGPGTRLTVL.

V and J are TRBV11-2 and TRBJ1-1; maybe TRBD1 (5 bases). V shed 11 bases and J shed 5 bases, with 18 bases lying between them. CDR1 and CDR2 from the germline V gene are SGHAT and FQNNGV. CDR3 size: 13 residues. The CDR3 region is CAAGWLAGTEAFF. The CDR3 nucleotides read TGTGCCGCAGGGTGGCTGGCCGGTACTGAAGCTTTCTTT.

The chain carries TRBV2 and TRBJ1-6, with D possibly TRBD1 on 6 matching bases. CDR3 length: 13 amino acids. Per germline, CDR1 SNHLY and CDR2 FYNNEI. Trimming shortened V by 7 bases and J by 7 bases, and 11 bases separated the two germline ends. The CDR3 bases are TGTGCCAGCAAGGGAACAGGGAATTCACCCCTCCACTTT. It yields the protein CASKGTGNSPLHF.

The gene calls are TRBV2 and TRBJ1-5; D is unclear. Germline loops: CDR1 SNHLY, CDR2 FYNNEI. The V end lost 3 bases, the J end lost 2 bases, and 11 bases lay between the germline ends. This CDR3 spans 15 amino acids. The CDR3 is CASSDSGPGNQPQHF. CDR3 bases: TGTGCCAGCAGTGATTCTGGGCCGGGCAATCAGCCCCAGCATTTT.

The chain employs TRBV28 and TRBJ2-7; perhaps TRBD2 as D (5 bases). V was shortened by 6 bases and J by 5 bases, with 14 bases between the two germline ends. CDR3 length: 13 residues. Germline V gives CDR1 MDHEN, CDR2 SYDVKM. The CDR3 bases are TGTGCCAGCAGCCGGAGGTCCTTCCACGAGCAGTACTTC. Translating gives CASSRRSFHEQYF.

The chain joins TRBV7-9 to TRBJ2-5; 7 bases match TRBD1. The ends lost 5 bases at V and 4 bases at J; junction bases unmatched: 7. The CDR3 consists of 14 residues. Germline lookup yields CDR1 SEHNR and CDR2 FQNEAQ (reference sequence). The CDR3 bases are TGTGCCAGCAGCCCCGGGACAGTTGGAGAGACCCAGTACTTC. Its translation is CASSPGTVGETQYF.

The rearrangement uses TRBV6-4 and TRBJ2-4, with 10 bases matching TRBD1. Trimming removed 5 bases from V and 7 bases from J; junction bases left unmatched: 14. CDR3 size: 17 residues. The germline V gene encodes CDR1 MRHNA and CDR2 SNTAGT. The chain's CDR3 is CASSQTGGAGMNNIQYF. In nucleotides, the CDR3 is TGTGCCAGCAGTCAGACAGGGGGCGCTGGCATGAATAACATTCAGTACTTC.